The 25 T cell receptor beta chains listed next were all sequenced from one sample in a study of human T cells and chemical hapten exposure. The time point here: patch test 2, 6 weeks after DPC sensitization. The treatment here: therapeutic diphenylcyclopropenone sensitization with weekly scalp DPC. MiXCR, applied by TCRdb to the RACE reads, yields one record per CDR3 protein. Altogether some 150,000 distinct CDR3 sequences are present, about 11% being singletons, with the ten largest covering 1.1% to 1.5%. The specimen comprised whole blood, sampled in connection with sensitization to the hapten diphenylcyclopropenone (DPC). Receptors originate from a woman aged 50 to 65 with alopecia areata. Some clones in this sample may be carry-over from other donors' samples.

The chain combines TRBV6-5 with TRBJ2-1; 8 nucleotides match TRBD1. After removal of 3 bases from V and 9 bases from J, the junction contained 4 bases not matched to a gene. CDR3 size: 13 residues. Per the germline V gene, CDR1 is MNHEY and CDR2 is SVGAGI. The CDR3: CASSYWTGSEQFF. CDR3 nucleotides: TGTGCCAGCAGTTATTGGACAGGGAGTGAGCAGTTCTTC.

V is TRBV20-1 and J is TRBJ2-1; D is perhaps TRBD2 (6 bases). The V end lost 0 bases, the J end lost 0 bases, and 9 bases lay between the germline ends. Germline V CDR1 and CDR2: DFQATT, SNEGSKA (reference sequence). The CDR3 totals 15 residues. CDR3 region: CSARDLANSYNEQFF. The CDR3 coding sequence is TGCAGTGCTAGAGATCTAGCGAACTCCTACAATGAGCAGTTCTTC.

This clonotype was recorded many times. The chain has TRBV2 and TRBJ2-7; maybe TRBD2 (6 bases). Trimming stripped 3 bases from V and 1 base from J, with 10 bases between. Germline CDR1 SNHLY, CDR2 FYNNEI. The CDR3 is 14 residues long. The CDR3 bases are TGTGCCAGCAGTGACGCAGGGAGGTCCTACGAGCAGTACTTC. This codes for CASSDAGRSYEQYF.

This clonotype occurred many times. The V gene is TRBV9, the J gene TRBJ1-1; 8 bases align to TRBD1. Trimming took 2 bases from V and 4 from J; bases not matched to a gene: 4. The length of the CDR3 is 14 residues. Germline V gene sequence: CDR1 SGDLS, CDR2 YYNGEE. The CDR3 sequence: CASSVGQVGTEAFF. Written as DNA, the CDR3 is TGTGCCAGCAGCGTGGGACAGGTTGGCACTGAAGCTTTCTTT.

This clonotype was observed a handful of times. The CDR3 DNA is TGCAGCGTTTTATCCGAGCTCCCGGGAAGGGGGATAGGTACGCAGTATTTT. As protein: CSVLSELPGRGIGTQYF. The rearrangement joins TRBV29-1 to TRBJ2-3, with a possible D match to TRBD1 (6 bases). The CDR3 runs 17 residues. Germline V gene lookup returns CDR1 SQVTM and CDR2 ANQGSEA. Trimming took off 5 bases at V and 8 bases at J, with 29 bases between the two ends.

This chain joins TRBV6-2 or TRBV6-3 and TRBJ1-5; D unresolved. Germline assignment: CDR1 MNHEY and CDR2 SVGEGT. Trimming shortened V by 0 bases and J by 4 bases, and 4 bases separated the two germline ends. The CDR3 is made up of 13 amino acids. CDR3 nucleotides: TGTGCCAGCAGTTACTCGAAGAATCAGCCCCAGCATTTT. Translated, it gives CASSYSKNQPQHF.

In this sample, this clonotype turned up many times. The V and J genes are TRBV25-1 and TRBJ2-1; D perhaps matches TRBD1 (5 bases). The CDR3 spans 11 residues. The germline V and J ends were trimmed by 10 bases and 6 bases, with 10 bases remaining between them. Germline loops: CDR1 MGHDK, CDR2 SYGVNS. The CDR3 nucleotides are TGTGCCACACTACAGGTCAATGAGCAGTTCTTC. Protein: CATLQVNEQFF.

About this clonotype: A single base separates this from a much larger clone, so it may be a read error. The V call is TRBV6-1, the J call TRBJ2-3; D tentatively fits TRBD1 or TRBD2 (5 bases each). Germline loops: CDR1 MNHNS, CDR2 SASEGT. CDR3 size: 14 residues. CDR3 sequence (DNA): TGTGTCAGTCTAACCGGGACCCCACCGAATACGCAGTATTTT. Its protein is CVSLTGTPPNTQYF.

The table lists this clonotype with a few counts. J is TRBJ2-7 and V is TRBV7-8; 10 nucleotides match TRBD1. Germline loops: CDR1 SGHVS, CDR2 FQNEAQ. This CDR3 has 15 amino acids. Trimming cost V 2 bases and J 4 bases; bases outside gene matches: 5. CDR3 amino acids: CASSLSGTGVYEQYF. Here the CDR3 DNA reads TGTGCCAGCAGCTTAAGCGGGACAGGGGTATACGAGCAGTACTTC.

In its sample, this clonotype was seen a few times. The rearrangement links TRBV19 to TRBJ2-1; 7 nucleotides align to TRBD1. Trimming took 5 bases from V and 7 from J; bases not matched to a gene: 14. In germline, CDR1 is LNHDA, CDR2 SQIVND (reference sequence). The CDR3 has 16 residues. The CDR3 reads CASSPRGRGLGNEQFF. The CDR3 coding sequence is TGTGCCAGTAGTCCCAGAGGTAGGGGGCTCGGAAATGAGCAGTTCTTC.

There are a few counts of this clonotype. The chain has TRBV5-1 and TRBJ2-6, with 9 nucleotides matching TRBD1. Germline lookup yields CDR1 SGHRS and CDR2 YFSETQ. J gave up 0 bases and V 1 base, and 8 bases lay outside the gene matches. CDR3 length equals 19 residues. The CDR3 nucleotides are TGCGCCAGCAGCTTGTCCCCGGGACAGGGCTTCTCTGGGGCCAACGTCCTGACTTTC. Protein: CASSLSPGQGFSGANVLTF.

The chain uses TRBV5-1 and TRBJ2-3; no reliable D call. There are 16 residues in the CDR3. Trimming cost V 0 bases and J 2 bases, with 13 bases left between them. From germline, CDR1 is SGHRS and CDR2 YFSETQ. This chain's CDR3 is CASSLEAGQYTDTQYF. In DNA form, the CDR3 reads TGCGCCAGCAGCTTGGAGGCAGGCCAATACACAGATACGCAGTATTTT.

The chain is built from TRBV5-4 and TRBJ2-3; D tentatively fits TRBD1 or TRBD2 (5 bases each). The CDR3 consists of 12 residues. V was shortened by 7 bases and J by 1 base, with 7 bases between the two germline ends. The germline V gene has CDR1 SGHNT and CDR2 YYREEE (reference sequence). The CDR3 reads CASGGGTDTQYF. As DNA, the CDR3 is TGTGCCAGCGGGGGTGGCACAGATACGCAGTATTTT.

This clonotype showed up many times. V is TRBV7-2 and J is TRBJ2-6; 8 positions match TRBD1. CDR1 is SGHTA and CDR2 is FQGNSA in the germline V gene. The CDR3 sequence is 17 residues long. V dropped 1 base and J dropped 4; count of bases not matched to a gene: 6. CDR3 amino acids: CASSLVTGGVGANVLTF. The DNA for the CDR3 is TGTGCCAGCAGCTTAGTAACAGGGGGTGTGGGGGCCAACGTCCTGACTTTC.

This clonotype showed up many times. Written as DNA, the CDR3 is TGCGCCAGCAGCTTTACTGGACAGGGTTACACTGAAGCTTTCTTT. Its protein is CASSFTGQGYTEAFF. The chain has TRBV5-1 and TRBJ1-1, with 8 bases lining up with TRBD1. Looked up from germline, CDR1 is SGHRS and CDR2 is YFSETQ. Trimming cost V 2 bases and J 3 bases; bases outside gene matches: 6. This CDR3 spans 15 amino acids.

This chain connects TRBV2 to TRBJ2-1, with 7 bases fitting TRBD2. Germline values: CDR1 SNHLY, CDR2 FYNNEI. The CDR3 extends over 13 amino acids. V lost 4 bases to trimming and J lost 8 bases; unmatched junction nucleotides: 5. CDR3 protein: CASSGIAGHEQFF. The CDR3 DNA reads TGTGCCAGCAGTGGGATAGCGGGCCATGAGCAGTTCTTC.

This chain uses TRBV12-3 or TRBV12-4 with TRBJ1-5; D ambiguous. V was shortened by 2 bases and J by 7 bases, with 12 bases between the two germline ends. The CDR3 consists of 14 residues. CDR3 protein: CASSLLGFTQPQHF. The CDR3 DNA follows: TGTGCCAGCAGTTTACTTGGCTTCACCCAGCCCCAGCATTTT.

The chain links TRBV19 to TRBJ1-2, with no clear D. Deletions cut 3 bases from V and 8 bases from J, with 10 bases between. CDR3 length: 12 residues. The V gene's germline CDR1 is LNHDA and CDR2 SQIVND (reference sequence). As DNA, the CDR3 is TGTGCCAGTAGTATTGGAACAAAGGGCTACACCTTC. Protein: CASSIGTKGYTF.

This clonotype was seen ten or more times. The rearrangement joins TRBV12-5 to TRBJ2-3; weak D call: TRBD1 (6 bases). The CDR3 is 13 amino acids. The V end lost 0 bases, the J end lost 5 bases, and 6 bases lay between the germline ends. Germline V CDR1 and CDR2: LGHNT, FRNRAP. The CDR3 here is CASGLVQGDTQYF. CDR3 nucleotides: TGTGCTAGTGGTTTGGTACAGGGAGATACGCAGTATTTT.

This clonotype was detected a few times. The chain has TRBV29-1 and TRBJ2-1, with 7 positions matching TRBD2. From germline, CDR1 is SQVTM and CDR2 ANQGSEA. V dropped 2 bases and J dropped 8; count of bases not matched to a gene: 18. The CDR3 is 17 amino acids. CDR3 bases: TGCAGCGTTGAAAAGGGTGCGGCGGGAGTCCCCCGAGATGAGCAGTTCTTC. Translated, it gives CSVEKGAAGVPRDEQFF.

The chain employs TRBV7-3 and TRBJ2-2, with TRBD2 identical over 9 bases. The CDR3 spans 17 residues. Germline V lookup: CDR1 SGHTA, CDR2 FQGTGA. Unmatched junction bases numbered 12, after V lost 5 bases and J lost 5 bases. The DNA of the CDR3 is TGTGCCAGCAGCGTTTCACGTAGCGGGAGAGATACCGGGGAGCTGTTTTTT. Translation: CASSVSRSGRDTGELFF.

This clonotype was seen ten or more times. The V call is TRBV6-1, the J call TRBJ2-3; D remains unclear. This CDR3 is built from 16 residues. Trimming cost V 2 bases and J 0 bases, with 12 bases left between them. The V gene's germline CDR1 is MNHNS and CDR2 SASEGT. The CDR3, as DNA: TGTGCCAGCAGTGAATATAAGGGCTCTAGCACAGATACGCAGTATTTT. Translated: CASSEYKGSSTDTQYF.

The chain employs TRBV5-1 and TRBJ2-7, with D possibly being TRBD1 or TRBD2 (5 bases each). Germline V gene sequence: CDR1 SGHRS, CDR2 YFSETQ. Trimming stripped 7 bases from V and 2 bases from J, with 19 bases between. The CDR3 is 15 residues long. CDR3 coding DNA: TGCGCCAGCTCTAAAGAGGCAGGGAGCGCCTACGAGCAGTACTTC. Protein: CASSKEAGSAYEQYF.

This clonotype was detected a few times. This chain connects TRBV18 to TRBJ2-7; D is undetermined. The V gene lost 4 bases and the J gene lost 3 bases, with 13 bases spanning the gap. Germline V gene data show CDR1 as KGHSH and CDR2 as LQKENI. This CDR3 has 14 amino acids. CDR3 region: CASSQQDPGYEQYF. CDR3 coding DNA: TGTGCCAGCTCACAGCAAGACCCAGGCTACGAGCAGTACTTC.

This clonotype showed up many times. This CDR3 is CASSPGQNTDTQYF. CDR3 bases: TGTGCCAGCAGCCCGGGACAGAACACAGATACGCAGTATTTT. V usage is TRBV6-6 and J usage is TRBJ2-3; 7 bases match TRBD1. V dropped 6 bases and J dropped 2; count of bases not matched to a gene: 5. Germline values: CDR1 MNHNY, CDR2 SVGAGI (reference sequence). The CDR3 totals 14 residues.